What follows describes a single T cell receptor (beta chain). The data were taken from a study of Ad26.COV2.S vaccination and SARS-CoV-2 variants. Treatment described: some 20 received Ad26.COV2.S at low or high dose, single or two shots; roughly 5 received placebo; per-sample allocation not given. Collection of samples fell on day 63 after the first vaccine or placebo injection. Assay: immunoSEQ multiplex PCR; the TCRdb copy retains only in-frame clones and omits some. The data hold some 480,000 clones, with roughly nine tenths observed a single time. Germline V lookup: CDR1 SGHAT, CDR2 FQDESV (reference sequence). The CDR3 consists of 14 residues. The V gene lost 1 base and the J gene lost 5 bases, with 9 bases spanning the gap.

The source material was peripheral blood, sampled in a trial of Ad26.COV2.S vaccine versus placebo. This sequence originates from a person aged 18-65 years who received the Ad26.COV2.S COVID-19 vaccine or a placebo. The chain joins TRBV11-1 to TRBJ2-1, with TRBD2 as a possible D gene (6 bases). The CDR3, as DNA: TGTGCCAGCAGCTTAGAGGGACTTAACAATGAGCAGTTCTTC. This gives the protein CASSLEGLNNEQFF.